The T cell receptor beta chain under discussion was sequenced for a study of PD-L1 blockade in urothelial cancer. Study information: At 3 weeks (second dose) and 6 weeks after starting treatment, blood was analyzed. The median T cell count in blood samples was more than 110,000.

Spiking each PCR with synthetic TCR analog templates was performed. The data were produced by immunoSEQ multiplex PCR, yet TCRdb's version contains in-frame clones alone and is incomplete. This table holds roughly 56,000 clones, around 79% found once. V shed 3 bases and J shed 7 bases, with 9 bases lying between them. CDR1 and CDR2 from the germline V gene are LNHNV and YYDKDF (reference sequence). The CDR3 has 13 amino acids. Material: PBMCs, obtained around atezolizumab (anti-PD-L1) treatment. The sequence was obtained from a man between 70 and 80 years old with urothelial cancer. The V call is TRBV15, the J call TRBJ1-4; D ambiguous. CDR3 DNA: TGTGCCACCAGCAGGCAACAGACTGAAAAACTGTTTTTT. This sequence encodes CATSRQQTEKLFF.